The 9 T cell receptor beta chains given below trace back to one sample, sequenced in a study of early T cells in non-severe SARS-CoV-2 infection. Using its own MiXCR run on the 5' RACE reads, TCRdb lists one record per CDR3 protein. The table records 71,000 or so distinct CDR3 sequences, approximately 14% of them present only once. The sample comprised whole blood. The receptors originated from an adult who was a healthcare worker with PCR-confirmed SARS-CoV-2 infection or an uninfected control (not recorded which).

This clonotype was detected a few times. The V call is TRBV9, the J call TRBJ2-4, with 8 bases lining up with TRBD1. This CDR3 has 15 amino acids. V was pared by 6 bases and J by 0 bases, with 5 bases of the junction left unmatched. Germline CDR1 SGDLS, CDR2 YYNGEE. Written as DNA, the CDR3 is TGTGCCAGCATCCGGACAGGGATAGCCAAAAACATTCAGTACTTC. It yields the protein CASIRTGIAKNIQYF.

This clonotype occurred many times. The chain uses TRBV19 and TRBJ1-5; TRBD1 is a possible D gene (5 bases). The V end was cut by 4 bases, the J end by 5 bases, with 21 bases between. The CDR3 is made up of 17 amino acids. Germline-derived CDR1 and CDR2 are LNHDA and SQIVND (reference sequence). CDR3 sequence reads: CASSRWGVSGNDQPQHF. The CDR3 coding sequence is TGTGCCAGTAGTAGGTGGGGGGTATCAGGGAATGATCAGCCCCAGCATTTT. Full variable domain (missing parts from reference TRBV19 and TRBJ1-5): DGGITQSPKYLFRKEGQNVTLSCEQNLNHDAMYWYRQDPGQGLRLIYYSQIVNDFQKGDIAEGYSVSREKKESFPLTVTSAQKNPTAFYLCASSRWGVSGNDQPQHFGDGTRLSIL.

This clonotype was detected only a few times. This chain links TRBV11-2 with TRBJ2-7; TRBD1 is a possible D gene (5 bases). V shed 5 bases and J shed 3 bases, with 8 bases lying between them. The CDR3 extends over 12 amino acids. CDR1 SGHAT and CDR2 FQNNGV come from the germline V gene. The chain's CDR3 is CASSTGFYEQYF. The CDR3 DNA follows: TGTGCCAGCAGCACAGGATTCTACGAGCAGTACTTC.

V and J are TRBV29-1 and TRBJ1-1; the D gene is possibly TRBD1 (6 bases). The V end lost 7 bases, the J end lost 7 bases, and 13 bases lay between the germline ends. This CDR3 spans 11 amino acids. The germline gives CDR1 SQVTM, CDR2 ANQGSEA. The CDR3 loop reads CSAGRGNEAFF. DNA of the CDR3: TGCAGCGCTGGAAGGGGGAATGAAGCTTTCTTT.

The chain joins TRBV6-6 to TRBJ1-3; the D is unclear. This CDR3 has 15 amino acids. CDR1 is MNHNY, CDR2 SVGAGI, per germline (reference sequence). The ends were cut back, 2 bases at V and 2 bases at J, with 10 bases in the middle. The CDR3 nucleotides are TGTGCCAGCAGTTACGGTGGTGCAGCTGGAAACACCATATATTTT. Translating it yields CASSYGGAAGNTIYF.

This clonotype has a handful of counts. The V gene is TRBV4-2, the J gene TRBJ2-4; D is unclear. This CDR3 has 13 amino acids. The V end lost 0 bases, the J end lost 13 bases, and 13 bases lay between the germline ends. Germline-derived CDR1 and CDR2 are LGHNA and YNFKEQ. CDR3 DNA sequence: TGTGCCAGCAGCCAAGATCCAATGAGCTCGCAGTACTTC. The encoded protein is CASSQDPMSSQYF.

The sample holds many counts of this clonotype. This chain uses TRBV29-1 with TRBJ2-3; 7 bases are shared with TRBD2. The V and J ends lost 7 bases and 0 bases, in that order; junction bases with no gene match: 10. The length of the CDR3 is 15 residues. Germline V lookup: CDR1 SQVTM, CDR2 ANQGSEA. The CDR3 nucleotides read TGCAGCGCCCCCCTCGGAGCGGGGAGCACAGATACGCAGTATTTT. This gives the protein CSAPLGAGSTDTQYF.

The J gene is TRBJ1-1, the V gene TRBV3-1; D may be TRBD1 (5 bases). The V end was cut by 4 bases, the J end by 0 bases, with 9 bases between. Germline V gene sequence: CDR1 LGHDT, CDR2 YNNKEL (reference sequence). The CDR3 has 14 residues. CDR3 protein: CASSPLTVNTEAFF. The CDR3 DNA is TGTGCCAGCAGCCCCCTGACAGTGAACACTGAAGCTTTCTTT.

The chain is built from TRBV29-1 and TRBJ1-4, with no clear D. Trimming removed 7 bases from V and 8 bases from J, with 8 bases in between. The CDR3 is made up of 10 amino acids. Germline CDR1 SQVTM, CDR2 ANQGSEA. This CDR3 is CSALIEKLFF. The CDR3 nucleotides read TGCAGCGCCCTGATCGAAAAACTGTTTTTT.